This TCR beta chain is from a study of glioma-infiltrating T cells (dated by TCRdb to 2015 to 2016). For the study in its entirety: Sequencing of TCR alpha- and beta-chain repertoires was performed on glioma tissue, on non-neoplastic brain tissue, and on matched peripheral blood mononuclear cells. Three low-grade glioma patients, seven to nine primary glioblastoma patients, and three non-glioma patients who contributed non-neoplastic brain tissue made up the paired cohort. To measure how far tissue and blood T-cell populations diverged, each tissue-infiltrating repertoire was compared against the peripheral blood repertoire of the same patient.

On this clonotype itself: There is no known antigen for this receptor. It has no much larger one-base neighbor in the sample; base qualities were not kept.

Overall results and qualifications from the work: VJ-independent divergence between tissue and blood was found to be below expectation in non-neoplastic patients but above expectation in all gliomas, particularly low-grade gliomas. Small numbers underpinned the group comparisons: 7 to 9 glioblastoma patients, three low-grade glioma patients and three non-neoplastic patients. Only a very small number of CDR3 sequences turned up in both tissue and blood, a result put down to high CDR3 diversity combined with limited sampling.

The iRepertoire nested amplicon-rescue multiplex PCR (arm-PCR) platform was used to amplify TCR alpha and beta CDR3 regions from RNA. The input for one-step reverse transcription and amplification was about 90-450 ng of tissue mRNA or PBMC total RNA. Following bead purification, Illumina adapters were added by a secondary multiplex PCR, and libraries between 200 and 400 bp were gel-purified. Libraries carried internal 6-nucleotide barcodes used for demultiplexing. Sequencing of libraries was performed on an Illumina MiSeq with 2x220 or 2x250 nucleotide paired-end reads. The original pipeline was this. Paired reads were merged using FLASH 1.2.11 and were aligned to the GRCh37 human genome using BWA-MEM, after which TRA and TRB reads were extracted. For V and J assignment, an IMGT-derived reference of cassette sequences and CDR3 motifs that included pseudogenes was used. Three-frame translation of reads was performed, and productive CDR3s were defined as those with a C...FGXG motif and no stop codons. Clonotypes were defined as unique combinations of V-J cassette pair and CDR3 amino acid sequence. Reads were filtered by Hamming distance, with the threshold set by the sequence error rate of each sample in mapped regions. The public reads were quality trimmed at Q25 with fastp and then assembled into clones with MiXCR by TCRdb, keeping productive beta chains. For every CDR3 protein sequence, its rows merge into one entry that carries the most common genes and DNA. TCRdb assigned the V and J calls; the authors' analysis was not used. This sample comprises 20,000 to 25,000 distinct CDR3 sequences, roughly 25% of them detected only once. About 12% of the sample comes from the top ten.

Based on the germline V gene (reference sequence), the CDR1 and CDR2 sequences are LGHDT and YNNKEL. Its CDR3 holds 15 amino acids, cysteine through phenylalanine. Only the CDR3 part of the read is kept: 45 bases, read in frame from the first base. Trimming costs V 1 base and J 4 bases, and their ends lie 13 bases apart. This receptor was identified in a human donor with low-grade glioma or glioblastoma, undergoing nonglioma brain surgery, or in good health (not recorded which). Sequencing input: glioma tissue, nonneoplastic brain tissue, or PBMCs (not recorded which). The V and J segments used are TRBV3-1 and TRBJ1-2; the D gene cannot be resolved reliably. The CDR3 protein: CASSQGSHASYGYTF. In nucleotides, the sequence is TGTGCCAGCAGCCAAGGGTCCCATGCGTCCTATGGCTACACCTTC.